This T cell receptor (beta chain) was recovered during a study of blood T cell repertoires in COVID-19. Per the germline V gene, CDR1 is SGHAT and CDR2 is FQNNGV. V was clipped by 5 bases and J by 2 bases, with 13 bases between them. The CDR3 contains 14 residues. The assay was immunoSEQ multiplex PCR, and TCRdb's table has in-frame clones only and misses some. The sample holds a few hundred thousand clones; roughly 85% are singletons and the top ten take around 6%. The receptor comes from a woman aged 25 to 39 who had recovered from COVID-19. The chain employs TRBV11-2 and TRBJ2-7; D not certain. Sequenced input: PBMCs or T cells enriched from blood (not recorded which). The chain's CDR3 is CASSPRGTPYEQYF. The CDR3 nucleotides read TGTGCCAGCAGCCCCAGAGGCACTCCCTACGAGCAGTACTTC.